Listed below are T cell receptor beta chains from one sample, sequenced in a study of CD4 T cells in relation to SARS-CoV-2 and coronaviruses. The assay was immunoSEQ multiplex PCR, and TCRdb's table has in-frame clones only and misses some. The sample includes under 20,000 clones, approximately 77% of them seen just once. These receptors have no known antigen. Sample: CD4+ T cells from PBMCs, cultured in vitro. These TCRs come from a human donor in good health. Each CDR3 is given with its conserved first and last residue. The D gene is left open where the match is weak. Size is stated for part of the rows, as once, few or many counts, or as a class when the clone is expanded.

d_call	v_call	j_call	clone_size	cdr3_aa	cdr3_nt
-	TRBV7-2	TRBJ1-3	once	CASSLIPDSGNTIYF	TGTGCCAGCAGCCTAATCCCGGACAGCGGAAACACCATATATTTT
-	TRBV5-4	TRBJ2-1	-	CASSSKGVYNEQFF	TGTGCCAGCAGCAGCAAGGGCGTGTACAATGAGCAGTTCTTC
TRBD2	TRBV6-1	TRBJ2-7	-	CASSEARTSGKNEQYF	TGTGCCAGCAGTGAAGCGCGGACTAGCGGGAAGAACGAGCAGTACTTC
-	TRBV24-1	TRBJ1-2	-	CATSEGGNYGYTF	TGTGCCACCAGCGAGGGGGGGAACTATGGCTACACCTTC
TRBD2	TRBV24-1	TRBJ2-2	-	CATSDLAGDTGELFF	TGTGCCACCAGTGATTTAGCGGGAGACACCGGGGAGCTGTTTTTT
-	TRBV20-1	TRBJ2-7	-	CSASKQSYEQYF	TGCAGTGCTAGTAAACAGTCCTACGAGCAGTACTTC
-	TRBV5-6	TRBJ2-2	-	CASSTPGLNTGELFF	TGTGCCAGCAGCACGCCGGGACTCAACACCGGGGAGCTGTTTTTT
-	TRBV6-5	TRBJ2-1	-	CASSYDPAIHNEQFF	TGTGCCAGCAGTTACGACCCGGCGATCCACAATGAGCAGTTCTTC
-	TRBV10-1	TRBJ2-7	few	CASSESRSGLIF	TGCGCCAGCAGTGAGTCAAGGTCTGGATTAATTTTC
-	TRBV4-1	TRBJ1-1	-	CASSPPEGIPEAFF	TGCGCCAGCAGCCCTCCGGAGGGAATACCTGAAGCTTTCTTT
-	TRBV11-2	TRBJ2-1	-	CASTGLNEQFF	TGTGCCAGCACGGGACTCAATGAGCAGTTCTTC
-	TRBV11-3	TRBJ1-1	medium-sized	CASSLGPGAEAFF	TGTGCCAGCAGCTTAGGCCCGGGGGCGGAAGCTTTCTTT
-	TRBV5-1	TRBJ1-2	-	CASRTGQDYGYTF	TGCGCCAGCAGGACGGGGCAAGACTATGGCTACACCTTC
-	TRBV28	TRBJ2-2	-	CASSVTPEHGELFF	TGTGCCAGCAGTGTGACACCGGAACACGGGGAGCTGTTTTTT
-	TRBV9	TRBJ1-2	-	CASSAALPSGYTF	TGTGCCAGCAGCGCAGCTCTGCCATCAGGCTACACCTTC
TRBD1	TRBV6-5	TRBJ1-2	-	CASSKVNRQGGGYTF	TGTGCCAGCAGCAAGGTTAACAGACAGGGAGGAGGCTACACCTTC
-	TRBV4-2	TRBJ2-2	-	CASSQNLGLTGELFF	TGTGCCAGCAGCCAAAATCTGGGACTCACCGGGGAGCTGTTTTTT
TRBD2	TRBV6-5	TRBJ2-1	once	CASSKGLAPEQFF	TGTGCCAGCAGTAAGGGACTAGCACCCGAGCAGTTCTTC
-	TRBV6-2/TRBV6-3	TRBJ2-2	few	CASSTIRLGDYTGELFF	TGTGCCAGCAGTACTATTCGACTAGGTGACTACACCGGGGAGCTGTTTTTT
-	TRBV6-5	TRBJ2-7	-	CASSYRGGFSYEQYF	TGTGCCAGCAGTTACCGAGGGGGATTCTCCTACGAGCAGTACTTC
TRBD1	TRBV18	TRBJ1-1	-	CASSPSGQGSEAFF	TGTGCCAGCTCACCGAGCGGACAGGGATCTGAAGCTTTCTTT
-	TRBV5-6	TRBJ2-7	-	CASSLGPASGWEQYF	TGTGCCAGCAGCTTGGGACCCGCTAGTGGATGGGAGCAGTACTTC
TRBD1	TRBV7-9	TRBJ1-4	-	CASSPDRATNEKLFF	TGTGCCAGCAGCCCAGACAGGGCCACTAATGAAAAACTGTTTTTT